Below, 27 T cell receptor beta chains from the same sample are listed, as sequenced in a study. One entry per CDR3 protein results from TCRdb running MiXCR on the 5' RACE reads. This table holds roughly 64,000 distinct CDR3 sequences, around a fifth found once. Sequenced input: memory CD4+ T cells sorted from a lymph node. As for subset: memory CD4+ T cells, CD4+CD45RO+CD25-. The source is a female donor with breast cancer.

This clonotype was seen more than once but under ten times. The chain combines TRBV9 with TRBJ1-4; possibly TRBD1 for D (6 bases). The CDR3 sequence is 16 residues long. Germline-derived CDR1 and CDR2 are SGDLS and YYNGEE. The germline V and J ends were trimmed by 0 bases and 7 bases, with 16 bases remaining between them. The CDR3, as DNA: TGTGCCAGCAGCGTAGCGGGGGGGGCAGGTGGTGAAAAACTGTTTTTT. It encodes CASSVAGGAGGEKLFF.

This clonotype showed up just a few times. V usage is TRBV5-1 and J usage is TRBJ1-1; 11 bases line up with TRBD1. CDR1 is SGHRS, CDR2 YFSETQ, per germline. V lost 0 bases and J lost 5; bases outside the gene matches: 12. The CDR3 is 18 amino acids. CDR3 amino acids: CASSLDHPNRDRGTEAFF. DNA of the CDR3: TGCGCCAGCAGCTTGGACCACCCAAACCGGGACAGGGGGACTGAAGCTTTCTTT.

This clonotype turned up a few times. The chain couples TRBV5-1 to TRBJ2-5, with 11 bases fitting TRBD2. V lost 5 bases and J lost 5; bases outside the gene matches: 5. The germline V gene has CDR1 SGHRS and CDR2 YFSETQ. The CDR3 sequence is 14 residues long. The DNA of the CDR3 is TGCGCCAGCAGTCCGACTAGCGGGATGGAGACCCAGTACTTC. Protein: CASSPTSGMETQYF. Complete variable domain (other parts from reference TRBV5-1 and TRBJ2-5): KAGVTQTPRYLIKTRGQQVTLSCSPISGHRSVSWYQQTPGQGLQFLFEYFSETQRNKGNFPGRFSGRQFSNSRSEMNVSTLELGDSALYLCASSPTSGMETQYFGPGTRLLVL.

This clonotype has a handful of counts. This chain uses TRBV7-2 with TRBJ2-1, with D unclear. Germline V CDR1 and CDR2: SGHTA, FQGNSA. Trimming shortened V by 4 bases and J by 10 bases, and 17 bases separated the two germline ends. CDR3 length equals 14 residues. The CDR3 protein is CASSYRRATHEQFF. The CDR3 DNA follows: TGTGCCAGCAGCTACCGTCGGGCGACCCACGAGCAGTTCTTC. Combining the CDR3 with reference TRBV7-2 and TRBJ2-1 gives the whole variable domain GAGVSQSPSNKVTEKGKDVELRCDPISGHTALYWYRQSLGQGLEFLIYFQGNSAPDKSGLPSDRFSAERTGGSVSTLTIQRTQQEDSAVYLCASSYRRATHEQFFGPGTRLTVL.

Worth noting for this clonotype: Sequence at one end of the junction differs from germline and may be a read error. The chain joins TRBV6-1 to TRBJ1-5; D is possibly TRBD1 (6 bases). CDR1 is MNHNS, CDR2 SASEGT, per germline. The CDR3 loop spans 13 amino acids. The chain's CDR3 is CASRETGDQPQHF. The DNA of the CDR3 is TGCGCCAGCAGAGAGACAGGAGATCAGCCCCAGCATTTT.

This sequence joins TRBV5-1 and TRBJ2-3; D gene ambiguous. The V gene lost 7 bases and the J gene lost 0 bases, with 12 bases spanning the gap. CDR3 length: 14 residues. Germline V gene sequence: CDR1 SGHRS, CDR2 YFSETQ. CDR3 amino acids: CASRPGSSTDTQYF. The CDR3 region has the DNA TGCGCCAGCCGGCCCGGGTCTAGCACAGATACGCAGTATTTT.

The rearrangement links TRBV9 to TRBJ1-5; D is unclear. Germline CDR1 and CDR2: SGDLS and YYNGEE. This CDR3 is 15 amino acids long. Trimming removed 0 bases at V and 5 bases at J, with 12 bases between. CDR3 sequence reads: CASSVGGTADQPQHF. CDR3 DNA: TGTGCCAGCAGCGTAGGAGGAACAGCGGATCAGCCCCAGCATTTT.

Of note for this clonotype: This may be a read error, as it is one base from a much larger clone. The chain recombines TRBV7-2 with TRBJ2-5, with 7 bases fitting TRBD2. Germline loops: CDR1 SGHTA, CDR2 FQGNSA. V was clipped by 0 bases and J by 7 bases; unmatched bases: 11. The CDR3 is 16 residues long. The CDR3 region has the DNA TGTGCCAGCAGCTTAGCGAGCCTTAGCGGGCGGGGGACCCAGTACTTC. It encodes CASSLASLSGRGTQYF.

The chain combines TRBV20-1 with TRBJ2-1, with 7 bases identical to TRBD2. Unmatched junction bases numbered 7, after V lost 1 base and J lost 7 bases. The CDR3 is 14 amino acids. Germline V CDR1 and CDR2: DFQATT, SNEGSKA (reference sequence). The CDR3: CSARVGGPKNEQFF. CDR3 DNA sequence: TGCAGTGCTAGAGTGGGAGGGCCCAAAAATGAGCAGTTCTTC.

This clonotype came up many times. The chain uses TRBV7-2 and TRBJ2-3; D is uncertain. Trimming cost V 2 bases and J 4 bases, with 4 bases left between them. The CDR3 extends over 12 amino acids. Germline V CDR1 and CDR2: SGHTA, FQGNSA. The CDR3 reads CASSLYSDTQYF. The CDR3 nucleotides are TGTGCCAGCAGCTTATATTCAGATACGCAGTATTTT. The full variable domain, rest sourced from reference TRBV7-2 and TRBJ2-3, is GAGVSQSPSNKVTEKGKDVELRCDPISGHTALYWYRQSLGQGLEFLIYFQGNSAPDKSGLPSDRFSAERTGGSVSTLTIQRTQQEDSAVYLCASSLYSDTQYFGPGTRLTVL.

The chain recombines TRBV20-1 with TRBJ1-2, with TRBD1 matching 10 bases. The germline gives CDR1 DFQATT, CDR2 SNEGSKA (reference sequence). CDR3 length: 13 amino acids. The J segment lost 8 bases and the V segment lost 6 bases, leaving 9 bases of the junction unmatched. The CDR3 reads CSALDRGREGYTF. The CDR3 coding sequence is TGCAGTGCCCTGGACAGGGGGAGAGAGGGCTACACCTTC.

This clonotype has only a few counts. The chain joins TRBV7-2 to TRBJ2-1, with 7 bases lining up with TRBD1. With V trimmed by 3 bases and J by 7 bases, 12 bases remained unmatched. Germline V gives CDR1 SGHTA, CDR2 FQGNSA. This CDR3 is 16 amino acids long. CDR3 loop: CASSFHTGAIGNEQFF. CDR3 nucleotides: TGTGCCAGCAGCTTCCATACAGGGGCCATCGGAAATGAGCAGTTCTTC.

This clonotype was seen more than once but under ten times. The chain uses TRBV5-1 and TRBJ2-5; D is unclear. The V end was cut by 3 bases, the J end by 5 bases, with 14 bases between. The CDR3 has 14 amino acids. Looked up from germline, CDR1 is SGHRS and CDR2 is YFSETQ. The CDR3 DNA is TGCGCCAGCAGCTCTGGACGCCCTCGGGAGACCCAGTACTTC. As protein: CASSSGRPRETQYF.

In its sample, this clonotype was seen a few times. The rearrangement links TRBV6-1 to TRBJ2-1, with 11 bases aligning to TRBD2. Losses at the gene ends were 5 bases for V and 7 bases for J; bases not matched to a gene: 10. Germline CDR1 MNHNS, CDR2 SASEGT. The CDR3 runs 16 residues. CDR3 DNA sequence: TGTGCCAGCAGTTCAGGACTAGCGGGTAAGGGGAATGAGCAGTTCTTC. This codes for CASSSGLAGKGNEQFF.

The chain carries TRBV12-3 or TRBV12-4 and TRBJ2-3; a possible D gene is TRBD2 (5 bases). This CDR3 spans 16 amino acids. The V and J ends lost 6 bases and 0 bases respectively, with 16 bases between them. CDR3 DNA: TGTGCCAGCAGGCCCTCGGGGTTCTATAGCACAGATACGCAGTATTTT. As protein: CASRPSGFYSTDTQYF.

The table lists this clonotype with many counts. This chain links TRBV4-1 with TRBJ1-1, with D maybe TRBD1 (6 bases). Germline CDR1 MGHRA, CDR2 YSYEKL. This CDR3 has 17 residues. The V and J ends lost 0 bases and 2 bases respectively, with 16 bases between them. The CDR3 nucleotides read TGCGCCAGCAGCCAAGACCTAACGAGGACAGTCAACACTGAAGCTTTCTTT. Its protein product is CASSQDLTRTVNTEAFF.

The CDR3 sequence: CASPLAGTNEQFF. The CDR3 coding sequence is TGTGCCAGCCCCCTGGCGGGAACCAATGAGCAGTTCTTC. This chain links TRBV7-2 with TRBJ2-1, with D possibly being TRBD2 (6 bases). With 8 bases removed from V and 6 bases from J, the gap between germline ends came to 14 bases. This CDR3 contains 13 residues. Germline V gives CDR1 SGHTA, CDR2 FQGNSA.

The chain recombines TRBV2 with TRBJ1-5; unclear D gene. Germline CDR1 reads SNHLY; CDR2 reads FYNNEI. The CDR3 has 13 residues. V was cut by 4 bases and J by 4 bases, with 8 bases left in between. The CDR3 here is CASSVSRNQPQHF. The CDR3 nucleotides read TGTGCCAGCAGTGTGTCTCGGAATCAGCCCCAGCATTTT.

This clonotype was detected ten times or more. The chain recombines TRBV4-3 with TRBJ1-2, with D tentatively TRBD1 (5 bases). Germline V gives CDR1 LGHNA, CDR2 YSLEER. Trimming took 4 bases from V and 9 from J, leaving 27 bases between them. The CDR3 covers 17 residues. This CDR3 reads CASSLRSGGEGNLRYTF. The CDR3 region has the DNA TGCGCCAGCAGCCTTAGATCGGGGGGAGAGGGTAATTTGCGCTACACCTTC.

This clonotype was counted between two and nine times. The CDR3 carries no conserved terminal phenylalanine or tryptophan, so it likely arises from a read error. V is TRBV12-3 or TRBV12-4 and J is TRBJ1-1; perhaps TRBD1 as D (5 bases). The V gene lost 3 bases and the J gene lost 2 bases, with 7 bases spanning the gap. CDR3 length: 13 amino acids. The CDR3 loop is CASSFDSNTEAFC. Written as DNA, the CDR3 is TGTGCCAGCAGTTTTGACAGCAACACTGAAGCTTTCTGT.

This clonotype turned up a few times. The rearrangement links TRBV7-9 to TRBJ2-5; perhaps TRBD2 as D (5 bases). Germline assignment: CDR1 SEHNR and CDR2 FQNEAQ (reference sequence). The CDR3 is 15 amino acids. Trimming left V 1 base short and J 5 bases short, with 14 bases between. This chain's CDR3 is CASSLVALPGETQYF. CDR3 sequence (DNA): TGTGCCAGCAGCTTAGTGGCTCTCCCGGGGGAGACCCAGTACTTC.

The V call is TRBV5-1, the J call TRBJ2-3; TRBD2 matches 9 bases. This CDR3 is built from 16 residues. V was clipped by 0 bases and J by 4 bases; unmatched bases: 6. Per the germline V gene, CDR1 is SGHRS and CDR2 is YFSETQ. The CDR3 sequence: CASSLDAGGRADTQYF. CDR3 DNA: TGCGCCAGCAGCTTGGATGCGGGAGGGCGGGCAGATACGCAGTATTTT. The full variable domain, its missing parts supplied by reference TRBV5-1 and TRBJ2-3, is KAGVTQTPRYLIKTRGQQVTLSCSPISGHRSVSWYQQTPGQGLQFLFEYFSETQRNKGNFPGRFSGRQFSNSRSEMNVSTLELGDSALYLCASSLDAGGRADTQYFGPGTRLTVL.

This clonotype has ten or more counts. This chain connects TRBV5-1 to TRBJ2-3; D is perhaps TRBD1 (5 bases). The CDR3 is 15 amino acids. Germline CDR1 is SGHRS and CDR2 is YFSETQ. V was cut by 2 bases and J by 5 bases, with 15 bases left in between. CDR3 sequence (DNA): TGCGCCAGCAGCTTCTCGGACACAAACGGAGATACGCAGTATTTT. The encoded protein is CASSFSDTNGDTQYF.

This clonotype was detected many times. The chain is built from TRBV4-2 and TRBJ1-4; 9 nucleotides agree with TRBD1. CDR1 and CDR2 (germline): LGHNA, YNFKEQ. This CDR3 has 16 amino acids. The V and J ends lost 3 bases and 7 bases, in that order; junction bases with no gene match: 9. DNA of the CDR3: TGTGCCAGCAGCCAGGGACCTCGGGACAGGGTTGAAAAACTGTTTTTT. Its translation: CASSQGPRDRVEKLFF.

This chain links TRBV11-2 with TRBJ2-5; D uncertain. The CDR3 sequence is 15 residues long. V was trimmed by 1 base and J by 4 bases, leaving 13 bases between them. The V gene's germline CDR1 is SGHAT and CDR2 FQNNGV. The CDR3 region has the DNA TGTGCCAGCAGCTTAGTCGCCCCCCCCTCAGAGACCCAGTACTTC. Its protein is CASSLVAPPSETQYF.

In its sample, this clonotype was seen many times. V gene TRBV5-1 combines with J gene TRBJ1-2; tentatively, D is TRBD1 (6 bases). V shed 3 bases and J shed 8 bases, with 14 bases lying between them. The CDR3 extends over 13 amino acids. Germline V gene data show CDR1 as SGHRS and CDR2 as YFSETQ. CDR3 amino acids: CASSSSEGGGYTF. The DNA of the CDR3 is TGCGCCAGCAGCTCTTCTGAGGGGGGCGGCTACACCTTC.

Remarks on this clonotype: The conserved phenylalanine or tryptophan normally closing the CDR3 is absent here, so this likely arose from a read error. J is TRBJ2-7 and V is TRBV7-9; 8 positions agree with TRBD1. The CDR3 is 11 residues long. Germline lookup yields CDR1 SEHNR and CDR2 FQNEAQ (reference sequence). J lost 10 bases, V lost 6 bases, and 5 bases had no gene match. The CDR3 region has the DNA TGTGCCAGCAGTATCAGGGGGCAACAGTACTCC. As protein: CASSIRGQQYS.